What follows are 10 T cell receptor beta chains derived from one specimen sequenced in a study of shared clonotypes between healthy human individuals. Profiling relied on immunoSEQ multiplex PCR, and the TCRdb table lists in-frame clones only, not all of them. The sample includes about 2.3 million clones, 85% to 95% seen only once; the top ten take roughly 0.34%. The sequenced sample consisted of naive CD4+ T cells from PBMCs. The subset here: CD45RA+ positively selected. All receptors derive from a man aged 18 to 29 in good health. Some clones in this sample may be carry-over from other donors' samples.

The V gene is TRBV6-5, the J gene TRBJ2-5, with 8 bases identical to TRBD2. Germline trimming cut 8 bases from V and 4 bases from J; bases unmatched to any gene: 12. Germline V CDR1 and CDR2: MNHEY, SVGAGI. The CDR3 sequence is 15 residues long. DNA of the CDR3: TGTGCCAGCTCCCCCCAAGGACTAGCCGTAGAGACCCAGTACTTC. As protein: CASSPQGLAVETQYF.

In this sample, this clone turned up once. The V call is TRBV7-2, the J call TRBJ2-1; 9 bases are shared with TRBD2. Germline V gene sequence: CDR1 SGHTA, CDR2 FQGNSA. CDR3 length equals 15 residues. V dropped 11 bases and J dropped 7; count of bases not matched to a gene: 15. The CDR3 DNA sequence: TGTGCCTCCACTGTAGTAGCGGGAGTCCGGAATGAGCAGTTCTTC. Amino acids: CASTVVAGVRNEQFF.

The chain recombines TRBV6-5 with TRBJ1-1; D not resolved. V dropped 2 bases and J dropped 3 bases, with 16 bases sitting between them. CDR1 is MNHEY and CDR2 is SVGAGI in the germline V gene. The CDR3 covers 16 residues. The CDR3 DNA reads as TGTGCCAGCAGTTACGTGTCCCCTCGAGGGTACACTGAAGCTTTCTTT. This translates into CASSYVSPRGYTEAFF.

The chain joins TRBV7-2 to TRBJ2-7; 10 bases line up with TRBD1. Germline CDR1 and CDR2: SGHTA and FQGNSA. The CDR3 is made up of 17 amino acids. V was pared by 5 bases and J by 1 base, with 11 bases of the junction left unmatched. The CDR3 region is CASSPFRGTGVSYEQYF. CDR3 nucleotide sequence: TGTGCCAGCAGCCCCTTTAGGGGGACAGGGGTGTCCTACGAGCAGTACTTC.

V and J are TRBV19 and TRBJ2-7; a weak D match, TRBD1 (5 bases). Trimming took off 5 bases at V and 4 bases at J, with 6 bases between the two ends. Per the germline V gene, CDR1 is LNHDA and CDR2 is SQIVND (reference sequence). The CDR3 length is 11 residues. The chain's CDR3 is CASSQGYEQYF. The CDR3 region has the DNA TGTGCCAGTAGTCAGGGTTACGAGCAGTACTTC.

V usage is TRBV27 and J usage is TRBJ1-4; 9 bases are a match to TRBD1. Per germline, CDR1 MNHEY and CDR2 SMNVEV (reference sequence). The ends lost 6 bases at V and 10 bases at J; junction bases unmatched: 0. The CDR3 is 11 residues long. CDR3 nucleotide sequence: TGTGCCAGCAGGGACAGGGGAAAACTGTTTTTT. It specifies CASRDRGKLFF.

Only one count was recorded for this clone. The V gene is TRBV5-1, the J gene TRBJ2-1, with 7 bases identical to TRBD2. Germline V CDR1 and CDR2: SGHRS, YFSETQ. The trim removed 0 bases at V and 10 bases at J, leaving 10 bases unmatched. The CDR3 is 15 residues long. The CDR3 nucleotides read TGCGCCAGCAGCTTGGCCGGGACTACCTCAGGGGAGCAGTTCTTC. Translated: CASSLAGTTSGEQFF.

The chain combines TRBV9 with TRBJ2-1; maybe TRBD2 (6 bases). The CDR3 has 15 amino acids. Trimming cost V 6 bases and J 4 bases, with 17 bases left between them. The germline V gene has CDR1 SGDLS and CDR2 YYNGEE. The CDR3 bases are TGTGCCAGCACCGTTTCAGGACTATCGTACAATGAGCAGTTCTTC. Its protein product is CASTVSGLSYNEQFF. Based on the CDR3 plus reference TRBV9 and TRBJ2-1, the full variable domain is DSGVTQTPKHLITATGQRVTLRCSPRSGDLSVYWYQQSLDQGLQFLIQYYNGEERAKGNILERFSAQQFPDLHSELNLSSLELGDSALYFCASTVSGLSYNEQFFGPGTRLTVL.

The chain couples TRBV9 to TRBJ1-1; no reliable D call. Trimming shortened V by 0 bases and J by 4 bases, and 10 bases separated the two germline ends. The germline V gene has CDR1 SGDLS and CDR2 YYNGEE. The length of the CDR3 is 14 residues. The CDR3 spells CASSVDIRGTEAFF. In DNA form, the CDR3 reads TGTGCCAGCAGCGTAGATATCCGGGGCACTGAAGCTTTCTTT. The full variable domain, with the rest looked up from reference TRBV9 and TRBJ1-1, is DSGVTQTPKHLITATGQRVTLRCSPRSGDLSVYWYQQSLDQGLQFLIQYYNGEERAKGNILERFSAQQFPDLHSELNLSSLELGDSALYFCASSVDIRGTEAFFGQGTRLTVV.

This rearrangement joins TRBV4-1 to TRBJ2-1; the D is unclear. This CDR3 contains 15 residues. V lost 1 base and J lost 6, with 13 bases in between. CDR1 is MGHRA, CDR2 YSYEKL, per germline. CDR3 DNA: TGCGCCAGCAGCCAAGTTGCGTTAATAGGCAATGAGCAGTTCTTC. Its protein product is CASSQVALIGNEQFF.